Listed here are 14 T cell receptor beta chains from one sample, sequenced in a study of cytomegalovirus exposure and HLA in healthy donors. 13 Jbeta primers and 60 Vbeta primers were used for the PCR. Sequenced by immunoSEQ multiplex PCR; TCRdb stores in-frame clones only, minus some. The sample contains about 190,000 clones, approximately 80% of which appear only once. Sequencing was done on a sample of PBMCs. The receptors here all came from a woman in her 30s in good health and CMV-seropositive.

The chain has TRBV5-1 and TRBJ2-7; 8 nucleotides match TRBD1. The germline V gene has CDR1 SGHRS and CDR2 YFSETQ. This CDR3 spans 14 amino acids. Trimming took 4 bases from V and 4 from J; bases not matched to a gene: 7. The CDR3 sequence: CASSVGTGWYEQYF. The DNA for the CDR3 is TGCGCCAGCAGCGTCGGGACAGGTTGGTACGAGCAGTACTTC.

This clone has just a few counts. This chain links TRBV18 with TRBJ2-7; 7 bases map to TRBD2. The CDR3 totals 18 residues. V lost 2 bases to trimming and J lost 6 bases; unmatched junction nucleotides: 19. Germline-derived CDR1 and CDR2 are KGHSH and LQKENI. The CDR3 loop reads CASSPIPLGTSAGSEQYF. The CDR3 region has the DNA TGTGCCAGCTCACCAATTCCTTTAGGTACTAGCGCGGGTTCCGAGCAGTACTTC.

The J gene is TRBJ1-3, the V gene TRBV30; D ambiguous. Germline V gene data show CDR1 as GTSNPN and CDR2 as SVGIG (reference sequence). V dropped 2 bases and J dropped 1 base, with 24 bases sitting between them. This CDR3 has 19 residues. CDR3 bases: TGTGCCTGGAGTTCCCCCCCCGCGGGATCCCTCTTTTCTGGAAACACCATATATTTT. It codes for CAWSSPPAGSLFSGNTIYF.

The chain recombines TRBV29-1 with TRBJ2-3; 8 bases are a match to TRBD1. After removal of 6 bases from V and 2 bases from J, the junction contained 16 bases not matched to a gene. This CDR3 is 17 amino acids long. Germline lookup yields CDR1 SQVTM and CDR2 ANQGSEA. CDR3 sequence: CSVLFTGTGPSTDTQYF. In DNA form, the CDR3 reads TGCAGCGTCCTGTTCACCGGGACAGGTCCATCCACAGATACGCAGTATTTT.

The chain joins TRBV7-8 to TRBJ2-1; D is unresolved. The CDR3 extends over 13 amino acids. CDR1 is SGHVS, CDR2 FQNEAQ, per germline. Trimming left V 1 base short and J 6 bases short, with 7 bases between. DNA for the CDR3: TGTGCCAGCAGCTTAGAACTGGTCAATGAGCAGTTCTTC. Translated: CASSLELVNEQFF.

J is TRBJ1-5 and V is TRBV19; D is possibly TRBD1 (6 bases). Germline loops: CDR1 LNHDA, CDR2 SQIVND (reference sequence). This CDR3 contains 16 residues. The V end was cut by 4 bases, the J end by 3 bases, with 16 bases between. CDR3 residues: CASSTRQAVDNQPQHF. CDR3 sequence (DNA): TGTGCCAGTAGTACCCGACAGGCCGTCGACAATCAGCCCCAGCATTTT.

This clone has only a few counts. The chain links TRBV2 to TRBJ1-2; D not resolved. Trimming left V 1 base short and J 7 bases short, with 25 bases between. The length of the CDR3 is 18 residues. Germline values: CDR1 SNHLY, CDR2 FYNNEI. DNA for the CDR3: TGTGCCAGCAGTGAAGATGCCTTTGCCCGTGCTGGTGGAGGTGGCTACACCTTC. The encoded protein is CASSEDAFARAGGGGYTF.

The chain has TRBV7-9 and TRBJ2-5; a weak D match, TRBD2 (7 bases). V was clipped by 1 base and J by 0 bases, with 12 bases between them. Germline V gives CDR1 SEHNR, CDR2 FQNEAQ (reference sequence). CDR3 size: 16 residues. The CDR3 sequence: CASSLGGGRYQETQYF. For the CDR3, the DNA is TGTGCCAGCAGCTTAGGCGGGGGCCGGTACCAAGAGACCCAGTACTTC.

In the case of this clone: One junction end disagrees with the germline gene, perhaps due to a read error. The rearrangement joins TRBV7-8 to TRBJ2-7, with D perhaps TRBD2 (5 bases). The germline V gene encodes CDR1 SGHVS and CDR2 FQNEAQ. This CDR3 region has 15 residues. This CDR3 reads CASSVAPSSYYEQYF. The CDR3 DNA reads as TGTGCCAGCAGCGTAGCCCCTAGCTCCTACTACGAGCAGTACTTC.

This clone was counted once. The chain links TRBV11-2 to TRBJ1-2; TRBD1 matches at 11 bases. CDR3 size: 15 residues. Looked up from germline, CDR1 is SGHAT and CDR2 is FQNNGV. The trim removed 7 bases at V and 4 bases at J, leaving 8 bases unmatched. CDR3 amino acids: CASKYGTGGTYGYTF. The CDR3 nucleotides read TGTGCCAGCAAATACGGGACAGGGGGTACCTATGGCTACACCTTC.

This chain connects TRBV6-1 to TRBJ1-1; the D gene is possibly TRBD1 (6 bases). The CDR3 is 15 residues long. Trimming left V 2 bases short and J 6 bases short, with 16 bases between. The V gene's germline CDR1 is MNHNS and CDR2 SASEGT. CDR3 region: CASSEFPRGISEAFF. The CDR3 region has the DNA TGTGCCAGCAGTGAATTTCCCAGGGGAATTTCTGAAGCTTTCTTT.

This chain connects TRBV11-2 to TRBJ2-7; TRBD2 matches at 8 bases. This CDR3 is 15 amino acids long. CDR1 is SGHAT and CDR2 is FQNNGV in the germline V gene. Unmatched junction bases numbered 6, after V lost 5 bases and J lost 0 bases. CDR3 sequence (DNA): TGTGCCAGCAGCCTTAGCGGGGTGAGCTCCTACGAGCAGTACTTC. Protein product: CASSLSGVSSYEQYF.

This chain joins TRBV12-2 and TRBJ2-7; no check of the table's D call, TRBD2, against the DNA was made. TRBV12-2 is labeled a pseudogene. The CDR3 contains 17 residues. The CDR3 protein is CASRLICIQRGIYEQYF. CDR3 nucleotides: TGTGCAAGTCGCTTAATTTGTATCCAGCGGGGGATCTACGAGCAGTACTTC.

J is TRBJ1-2 and V is TRBV15; D not resolved. Germline V gene lookup returns CDR1 LNHNV and CDR2 YYDKDF (reference sequence). This CDR3 is built from 14 residues. Trimming removed 0 bases at V and 3 bases at J, with 8 bases between. The CDR3 DNA reads as TGTGCCACCAGCAGAGACAGGTGGGACTATGGCTACACCTTC. Amino acids: CATSRDRWDYGYTF.